A single sample gave rise to the 31 T cell receptor beta chains below, sequenced in a study of blood T cell repertoires in COVID-19. The protocol was immunoSEQ multiplex PCR, while the TCRdb copy is restricted to in-frame clones and leaves out a portion. The sample consists of under 200,000 clones, 80% of them appearing once. Sample: peripheral blood. The receptors here all came from a man in his sixties or seventies with active or convalescent COVID-19.

The V gene is TRBV6-6, the J gene TRBJ2-7, with D perhaps matching TRBD2 (5 bases). V dropped 5 bases and J dropped 7 bases, with 21 bases sitting between them. Germline CDR1 reads MNHNY; CDR2 reads SVGAGI (reference sequence). This CDR3 region has 15 residues. For the CDR3, the DNA is TGTGCCAGCAGTCAGACGGCGGACTCATCGCGGGAGCAGTACTTC. This gives the protein CASSQTADSSREQYF.

J is TRBJ1-4 and V is TRBV19; D is ambiguous. This CDR3 comprises 14 residues. V lost 5 bases and J lost 2, with 9 bases in between. Per the germline V gene, CDR1 is LNHDA and CDR2 is SQIVND (reference sequence). The CDR3 DNA reads TGTGCCAGTAGTCCCAGTTGGACTAATGAAAAACTGTTTTTT. It codes for CASSPSWTNEKLFF.

Turning to this clone: Germline is not matched at one junction end, which may reflect a read error. The same CDR3 can be traced to other DNA sequences in this sample. The chain couples TRBV5-1 to TRBJ2-7; TRBD1 might be the D (5 bases). The germline V gene encodes CDR1 SGHRS and CDR2 YFSETQ. CDR3 length: 13 residues. In nucleotides, the CDR3 is TGCGCCAGCAGTTTGGACACCACCTACGAGCAGTACTTC. Residues: CASSLDTTYEQYF.

The rearrangement links TRBV27 to TRBJ1-1; perhaps TRBD1 as D (6 bases). The CDR3 consists of 16 residues. The V gene's germline CDR1 is MNHEY and CDR2 SMNVEV (reference sequence). The germline V and J ends were trimmed by 4 bases and 1 base, with 16 bases remaining between them. The CDR3 nucleotides are TGTGCCAGCAGTTCCCCGATGGGGGGGCGGAACACTGAAGCTTTCTTT. Protein sequence: CASSSPMGGRNTEAFF.

The J gene is TRBJ2-3, the V gene TRBV30; 7 nucleotides agree with TRBD1. CDR1 and CDR2 from the germline V gene are GTSNPN and SVGIG (reference sequence). With V trimmed by 2 bases and J by 2 bases, 4 bases remained unmatched. The CDR3 length is 14 residues. The CDR3 coding sequence is TGTGCCTGGAGTTTGGGACAGCCCACAGATACGCAGTATTTT. This sequence encodes CAWSLGQPTDTQYF.

This rearrangement joins TRBV6-5 to TRBJ2-3; 8 bases match TRBD2. This CDR3 spans 15 amino acids. Germline V CDR1 and CDR2: MNHEY, SVGAGI. With 6 bases clipped from V and 0 bases from J, the junction kept 5 bases outside the gene matches. The CDR3 protein is CASRRTSPSTDTQYF. CDR3 in DNA: TGTGCCAGCAGGAGGACTAGCCCTAGCACAGATACGCAGTATTTT.

This clone was recorded only once. The V and J genes are TRBV29-1 and TRBJ2-5; D ambiguous. Deletions cut 0 bases from V and 4 bases from J, with 3 bases between. The CDR3 extends over 11 amino acids. Germline CDR1 reads SQVTM; CDR2 reads ANQGSEA. CDR3 sequence reads: CSVEEAETQYF. The CDR3 nucleotides are TGCAGCGTTGAAGAGGCAGAGACCCAGTACTTC.

The chain carries TRBV18 and TRBJ1-1; D remains ambiguous. V gave up 3 bases and J gave up 3 bases, with 2 bases separating them. There are 11 residues in the CDR3. Germline-derived CDR1 and CDR2 are KGHSH and LQKENI. The DNA of the CDR3 is TGTGCCAGCTCACCCGACACTGAAGCTTTCTTT. It translates to CASSPDTEAFF.

CDR3 sequence: CASSYGQGMNSPLHF. For the CDR3, the DNA is TGTGCCAGCAGCTACGGACAGGGAATGAACTCACCCCTCCACTTT. The rearrangement links TRBV11-1 to TRBJ1-6; 8 nucleotides align to TRBD1. V shed 4 bases and J 10 bases; nucleotides not matched to a gene: 9. CDR1 is SGHAT and CDR2 is FQDESV in the germline V gene (reference sequence). The CDR3 runs 15 residues. Full variable domain (rest looked up from reference TRBV11-1 and TRBJ1-6): EAEVAQSPRYKITEKSQAVAFWCDPISGHATLYWYRQILGQGPELLVQFQDESVVDDSQLPKDRFSAERLKGVDSTLKIQPAELGDSAMYLCASSYGQGMNSPLHFGNGTRLTVT.

The gene calls are TRBV7-8 and TRBJ2-1; tentatively, D is TRBD2 (6 bases). The CDR3 extends over 15 amino acids. Germline V gene sequence: CDR1 SGHVS, CDR2 FQNEAQ. The germline V and J ends were trimmed by 2 bases and 7 bases, with 15 bases remaining between them. The CDR3 protein is CASSLQRVVVNEQFF. The CDR3 coding sequence is TGTGCCAGCAGCTTACAGCGGGTGGTAGTAAATGAGCAGTTCTTC. The full variable domain, with the rest looked up from reference TRBV7-8 and TRBJ2-1, is GAGVSQSPRYKVAKRGQDVALRCDPISGHVSLFWYQQALGQGPEFLTYFQNEAQLDKSGLPSDRFFAERPEGSVSTLKIQRTQQEDSAVYLCASSLQRVVVNEQFFGPGTRLTVL.

The chain is built from TRBV9 and TRBJ1-2; 8 nucleotides agree with TRBD1. J lost 4 bases, V lost 0 bases, and 5 bases had no gene match. CDR1 is SGDLS, CDR2 YYNGEE, per germline. This CDR3 is 15 amino acids long. CDR3 sequence (DNA): TGTGCCAGCAGCGTAGAATCAGGGGGCCCCTATGGCTACACCTTC. As protein: CASSVESGGPYGYTF.

The chain couples TRBV9 to TRBJ1-5; D is uncertain. V was shortened by 4 bases and J by 0 bases, with 5 bases between the two germline ends. Germline-derived CDR1 and CDR2 are SGDLS and YYNGEE. The CDR3 contains 13 residues. CDR3 sequence (DNA): TGTGCCAGCAGCCGGGGTAGCAATCAGCCCCAGCATTTT. The encoded protein is CASSRGSNQPQHF.

The CDR3 nucleotides read TGTGCCAGCTCACCCTGGGGGGGCGCCGACTATGGCTACACCTTC. This translates into CASSPWGGADYGYTF. V usage is TRBV18 and J usage is TRBJ1-2; D is possibly TRBD1 (6 bases). The CDR3 sequence is 15 residues long. The V end lost 3 bases, the J end lost 3 bases, and 14 bases lay between the germline ends. Germline V lookup: CDR1 KGHSH, CDR2 LQKENI.

The rearrangement uses TRBV30 and TRBJ1-5; D is unclear. The length of the CDR3 is 13 residues. CDR1 is GTSNPN, CDR2 SVGIG, per germline (reference sequence). V lost 0 bases to trimming and J lost 5 bases, with 8 bases between them. The CDR3 DNA reads TGTGCCTGGAGTGTACATCTAGATCAGCCCCAGCATTTT. This codes for CAWSVHLDQPQHF.

The chain recombines TRBV5-1 with TRBJ2-1, with 9 bases matching TRBD2. CDR3 length: 16 residues. In germline, CDR1 is SGHRS, CDR2 YFSETQ. J gave up 6 bases and V 5 bases, and 12 bases lay outside the gene matches. The CDR3 loop is CASRTVGTSLSNEQFF. DNA of the CDR3: TGCGCCAGCAGGACCGTGGGGACTAGCCTGAGCAATGAGCAGTTCTTC.

Written as DNA, the CDR3 is TGTGCCAGCAGGCCCGGGGGAAGCGCGAACACCGGGGAGCTGTTTTTT. It specifies CASRPGGSANTGELFF. The chain joins TRBV9 to TRBJ2-2; D may be TRBD2 (6 bases). CDR3 length: 16 amino acids. CDR1 is SGDLS and CDR2 is YYNGEE in the germline V gene. V was pared by 5 bases and J by 0 bases, with 14 bases between. The whole variable domain, remainder taken from reference TRBV9 and TRBJ2-2, is DSGVTQTPKHLITATGQRVTLRCSPRSGDLSVYWYQQSLDQGLQFLIQYYNGEERAKGNILERFSAQQFPDLHSELNLSSLELGDSALYFCASRPGGSANTGELFFGEGSRLTVL.

The chain combines TRBV19 with TRBJ1-1, with TRBD1 identical over 12 bases. CDR1 and CDR2 (germline): LNHDA, SQIVND (reference sequence). This CDR3 has 19 residues. V gave up 2 bases and J gave up 3 bases; unmatched junction bases: 13. Written as DNA, the CDR3 is TGTGCCAGTAGTATAACCCGAGCCGGGACAGGGGGCAAGGACACTGAAGCTTTCTTT. The encoded protein is CASSITRAGTGGKDTEAFF.

This chain links TRBV5-1 with TRBJ1-2; TRBD1 matches 9 bases. Germline loops: CDR1 SGHRS, CDR2 YFSETQ. This CDR3 has 15 residues. The V and J ends lost 6 bases and 4 bases, in that order; junction bases with no gene match: 10. For the CDR3, the DNA is TGCGCCAGCACCGACTCGACAGGGGGGCCCTATGGCTACACCTTC. This translates into CASTDSTGGPYGYTF.

The V and J genes are TRBV15 and TRBJ2-7, with D maybe TRBD2 (5 bases). From germline, CDR1 is LNHNV and CDR2 YYDKDF (reference sequence). The CDR3 covers 14 residues. V was shortened by 3 bases and J by 5 bases, with 14 bases between the two germline ends. CDR3 region: CATSSPSFADEQYF. In nucleotides, the CDR3 is TGTGCCACCAGCAGCCCTAGCTTTGCCGACGAGCAGTACTTC.

The J gene is TRBJ2-1, the V gene TRBV25-1; tentative D call: TRBD1 (7 bases). Trimming cost V 4 bases and J 6 bases, with 16 bases left between them. The CDR3 extends over 15 amino acids. CDR1 and CDR2 from the germline V gene are MGHDK and SYGVNS. The CDR3 here is CASSGRRGLSNEQFF. The CDR3, as DNA: TGTGCCAGCAGTGGTCGGAGGGGGCTGTCCAATGAGCAGTTCTTC.

This clone has just a few counts. CDR3 sequence (DNA): TGCGCCAGCAGCCGCGGCGGGACAGAGGTGGATACGCAGTATTTT. Its protein is CASSRGGTEVDTQYF. The chain has TRBV5-1 and TRBJ2-3; tentative D call: TRBD1 (7 bases). V was cut by 4 bases and J by 6 bases, with 18 bases left in between. CDR1 and CDR2 (germline): SGHRS, YFSETQ. The CDR3 covers 15 residues.

The chain has TRBV5-1 and TRBJ2-1, with D perhaps TRBD1 (6 bases). CDR3 size: 17 residues. Germline V CDR1 and CDR2: SGHRS, YFSETQ. V gave up 0 bases and J gave up 0 bases, with 13 bases separating them. The CDR3 loop is CASSLAGQRSSYNEQFF. CDR3 bases: TGCGCCAGCAGCTTGGCCGGACAGCGAAGCTCCTACAATGAGCAGTTCTTC.

The rearrangement uses TRBV30 and TRBJ1-1; no reliable D call. The CDR3 consists of 15 residues. From germline, CDR1 is GTSNPN and CDR2 SVGIG (reference sequence). Trimming stripped 3 bases from V and 0 bases from J, with 14 bases between. DNA for the CDR3: TGTGCCTGGAGGGAGTCGGGGAAAATGAACACTGAAGCTTTCTTT. It codes for CAWRESGKMNTEAFF.

This chain uses TRBV5-1 with TRBJ2-1; D possibly corresponds to TRBD2 (6 bases). Per the germline V gene, CDR1 is SGHRS and CDR2 is YFSETQ. V was clipped by 2 bases and J by 0 bases, with 6 bases between them. This CDR3 is 14 amino acids long. CDR3 sequence reads: CASSLAGSYNEQFF. The DNA for the CDR3 is TGCGCCAGCAGCTTAGCGGGCTCCTACAATGAGCAGTTCTTC.

The chain employs TRBV30 and TRBJ1-1; tentative D call: TRBD1 (5 bases). The V end lost 1 base, the J end lost 5 bases, and 11 bases lay between the germline ends. Germline V gene lookup returns CDR1 GTSNPN and CDR2 SVGIG (reference sequence). The CDR3 is 13 residues long. Written as DNA, the CDR3 is TGTGCCTGGAGTGAGGGGATCGGAACTGAAGCTTTCTTT. Residues: CAWSEGIGTEAFF.

Of note for this clone: Relative to the germline gene, one junction end is altered; a read error may explain this. This chain connects TRBV20-1 to TRBJ2-7, with D perhaps TRBD1 (5 bases). This CDR3 spans 10 amino acids. Germline V lookup: CDR1 DFQATT, CDR2 SNEGSKA (reference sequence). The CDR3 reads CSAGAAEEYF. CDR3 in DNA: TGCAGTGCTGGGGCGGCCGAGGAGTACTTC.

This clone came up once. The V and J genes are TRBV6-1 and TRBJ2-3, with a possible D match to TRBD1 (5 bases). CDR1 MNHNS and CDR2 SASEGT come from the germline V gene. Trimming removed 2 bases at V and 1 base at J, with 10 bases between. The CDR3 runs to 15 residues. CDR3 protein: CASSEQGSGTDTQYF. In DNA form, the CDR3 reads TGTGCCAGCAGTGAACAGGGATCGGGCACAGATACGCAGTATTTT.

The chain's CDR3 is CASSPERGSLVLETQYF. CDR3 coding DNA: TGTGCCAGCAGCCCAGAGCGGGGGAGTCTAGTATTGGAGACCCAGTACTTC. The chain is built from TRBV7-2 and TRBJ2-5, with 8 bases aligning to TRBD2. V gave up 5 bases and J gave up 5 bases; unmatched junction bases: 16. From germline, CDR1 is SGHTA and CDR2 FQGNSA. The CDR3 sequence is 17 residues long.

The gene calls are TRBV11-2 and TRBJ2-7; tentative D call: TRBD1 (5 bases). Germline CDR1 and CDR2: SGHAT and FQNNGV. The CDR3 runs 14 residues. V was trimmed by 1 base and J by 5 bases, leaving 12 bases between them. The CDR3 nucleotides are TGTGCCAGCAGCTTAGTGCCAGGGATTGACGAGCAGTACTTC. It is translated as CASSLVPGIDEQYF.

The V call is TRBV14, the J call TRBJ2-5, with TRBD2 matching 10 bases. CDR3 size: 15 residues. Trimming cost V 4 bases and J 5 bases; bases outside gene matches: 7. Germline loops: CDR1 SGHDN, CDR2 FVKESK. The chain's CDR3 is CASSPIPAGGETQYF. The CDR3 coding sequence is TGTGCCAGCAGCCCCATCCCAGCGGGGGGGGAGACCCAGTACTTC.

This chain uses TRBV6-5 with TRBJ1-1; a weak D match, TRBD1 (5 bases). V lost 2 bases to trimming and J lost 3 bases, with 10 bases between them. Germline V gene lookup returns CDR1 MNHEY and CDR2 SVGAGI. CDR3 size: 14 residues. The DNA of the CDR3 is TGTGCCAGCAGTTACGGGGGGTGGGACACTGAAGCTTTCTTT. This translates into CASSYGGWDTEAFF.